This T cell receptor beta chain was sequenced for a study of T-cell memory formation after mild COVID-19. This clonotype occurred many times. No antigen is known for it. Findings of the study overall: While clones contracting from day 15 to 85 were balanced between CD4 and CD8, later expanders leaned CD4+.

The CDR3 sequence is 14 residues long. Looked up from germline, CDR1 is DFQATT and CDR2 is SNEGSKA (reference sequence). V gave up 3 bases and J gave up 8 bases, with 18 bases separating them. 5'RACE with constant-segment primers built TCRalpha and TCRbeta cDNA libraries with UMIs. TCRdb re-called the 5' RACE reads with MiXCR, one entry per CDR3 protein. Of around 400,000 distinct CDR3 sequences listed, roughly a quarter were seen once; the top ten hold around 8.1%. The clonotype comes from an adult woman who had mild COVID-19 (a few samples of this study predate the infection). Cell type and time point are not known. The chain uses TRBV20-1 and TRBJ2-3, with a possible D match to TRBD2 (7 bases). Sequenced: PBMCs or a T cell subset sorted from them (not recorded which). In DNA, the CDR3 is TGCAGTGCTAGTGGAGGGGGGGCCGTTTCTACGCAGTATTTT. Protein product: CSASGGGAVSTQYF.